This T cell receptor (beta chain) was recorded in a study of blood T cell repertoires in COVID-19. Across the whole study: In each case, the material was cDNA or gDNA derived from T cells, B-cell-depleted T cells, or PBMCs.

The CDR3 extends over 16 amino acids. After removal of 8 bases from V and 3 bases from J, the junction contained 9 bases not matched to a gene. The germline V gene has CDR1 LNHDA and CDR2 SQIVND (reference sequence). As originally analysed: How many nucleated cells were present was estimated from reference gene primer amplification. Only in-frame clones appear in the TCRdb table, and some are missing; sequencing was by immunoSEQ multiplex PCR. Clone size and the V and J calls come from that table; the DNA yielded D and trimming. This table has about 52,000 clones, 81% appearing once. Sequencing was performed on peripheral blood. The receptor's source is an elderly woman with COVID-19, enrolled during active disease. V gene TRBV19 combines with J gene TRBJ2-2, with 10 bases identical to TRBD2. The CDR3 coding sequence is TGTGCCAGTGAGAAGCGGGAGGGCCGGTACACCGGGGAGCTGTTTTTT. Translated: CASEKREGRYTGELFF.